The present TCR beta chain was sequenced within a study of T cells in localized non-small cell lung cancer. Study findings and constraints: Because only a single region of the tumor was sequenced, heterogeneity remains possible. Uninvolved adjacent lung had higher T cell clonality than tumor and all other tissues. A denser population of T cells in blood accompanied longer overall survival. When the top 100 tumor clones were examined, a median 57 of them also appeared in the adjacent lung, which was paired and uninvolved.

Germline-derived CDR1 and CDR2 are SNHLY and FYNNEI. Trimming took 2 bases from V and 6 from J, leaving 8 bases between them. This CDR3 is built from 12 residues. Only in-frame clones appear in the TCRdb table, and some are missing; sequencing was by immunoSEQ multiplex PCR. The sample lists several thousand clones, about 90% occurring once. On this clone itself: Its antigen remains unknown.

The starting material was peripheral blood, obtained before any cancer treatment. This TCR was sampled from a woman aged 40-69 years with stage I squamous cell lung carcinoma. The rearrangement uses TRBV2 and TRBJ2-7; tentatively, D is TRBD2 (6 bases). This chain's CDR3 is CASSEMGGEQYF. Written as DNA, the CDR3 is TGTGCCAGCAGTGAAATGGGGGGCGAGCAGTACTTC. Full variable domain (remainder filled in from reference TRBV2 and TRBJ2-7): EPEVTQTPSHQVTQMGQEVILRCVPISNHLYFYWYRQILGQKVEFLVSFYNNEISEKSEIFDDQFSVERPDGSNFTLKIRSTKLEDSAMYFCASSEMGGEQYFGPGTRLTVT.